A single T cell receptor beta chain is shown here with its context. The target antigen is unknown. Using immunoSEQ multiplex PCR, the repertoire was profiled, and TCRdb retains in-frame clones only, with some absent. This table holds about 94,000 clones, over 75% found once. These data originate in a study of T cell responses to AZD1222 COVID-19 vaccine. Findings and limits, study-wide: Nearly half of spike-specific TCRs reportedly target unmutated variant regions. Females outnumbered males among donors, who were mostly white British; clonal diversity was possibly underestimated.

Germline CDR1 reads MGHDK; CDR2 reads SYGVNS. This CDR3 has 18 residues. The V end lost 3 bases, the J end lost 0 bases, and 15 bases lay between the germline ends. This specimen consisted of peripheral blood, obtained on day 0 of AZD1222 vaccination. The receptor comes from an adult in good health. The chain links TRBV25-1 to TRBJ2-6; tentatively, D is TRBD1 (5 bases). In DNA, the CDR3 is TGTGCCAGCAGTGATCACGAAGGGGCAGCCTCTGGGGCCAACGTCCTGACTTTC. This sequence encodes CASSDHEGAASGANVLTF. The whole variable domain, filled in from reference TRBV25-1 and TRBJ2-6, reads EADIYQTPRYLVIGTGKKITLECSQTMGHDKMYWYQQDPGMELHLIHYSYGVNSTEKGDLSSESTVSRIRTEHFPLTLESARPSHTSQYLCASSDHEGAASGANVLTFGAGSRLTVL.